The present entry profiles one T cell receptor (beta chain) with its context. Its antigen remains unknown. With 6 bases removed from V and 0 bases from J, the gap between germline ends came to 14 bases. This CDR3 spans 16 amino acids. Germline V gene sequence: CDR1 SSHAT, CDR2 FNYEAQ (reference sequence). Data came from immunoSEQ multiplex PCR; TCRdb stores just in-frame clones and leaves some out. The table lists 60,000 to 75,000 clones, roughly nine tenths of them singletons, with about 28% in the top ten. The data originate from a study of T cell responses to AZD1222 COVID-19 vaccine. General study results and limits: Repertoire sampling happened only post peak T cell response. After two AZD1222 doses, spike-specific TCR breadth and depth rose versus day 0. Distributed over spike, vaccine-associated CD4 TCRs predominated at 160-218 and 743-854.

The material was peripheral blood, obtained 28 days after the second AZD1222 dose. This sequence originates from an adult who received the AZD1222 COVID-19 vaccine. The gene calls are TRBV7-7 and TRBJ2-2; D may be TRBD1 (6 bases). CDR3 in amino acids: CASSLTGHPNTGELFF. CDR3 in DNA: TGTGCCAGCAGTTTAACGGGACACCCGAACACCGGGGAGCTGTTTTTT.